This is a list of T cell receptor beta chains from one sample in a study of breast tumors, draining lymph nodes, adjacent tissues. Each CDR3 protein is one row after TCRdb ran MiXCR on the multiplex PCR reads. Here the sample spans fewer than 150,000 distinct CDR3 sequences, 20% to 25% being singletons. Source material: axillary lymph node tissue. The source is a female donor with breast cancer. Some clones in this sample may be carry-over from other donors' samples. Each CDR3 is given with its conserved first and last residue. A D gene is named only where the DNA matches it firmly. Where a row states a size, it is once, few, many or the class of an expanded clone; other rows omit it.

d_gene: TRBD1; v_gene: TRBV7-2; abundance: many; j_gene: TRBJ1-2; CDR3nt: TGTGCCAGCAGCTTTTCGACAGGGAACTATGGCTACACCTTC; CDR3aa: CASSFSTGNYGYTF
d_gene: TRBD2; v_gene: TRBV20-1; abundance: many; j_gene: TRBJ2-7; CDR3nt: TGCAGTGCTAGAGAGTGGACTAGCGACTACGAGCAGTACTTC; CDR3aa: CSAREWTSDYEQYF
d_gene: -; v_gene: TRBV12-3/TRBV12-4; abundance: few; j_gene: TRBJ2-2; CDR3nt: TGTGCCAGCAGTTTAAGAAAAGGCCCCGGCACCGGGGAGCTGTTTTTT; CDR3aa: CASSLRKGPGTGELFF
d_gene: -; v_gene: TRBV19; abundance: many; j_gene: TRBJ2-1; CDR3nt: TGTGCCAGTAGTACAAATGGTCCCTACAATGAGCAGTTCTTC; CDR3aa: CASSTNGPYNEQFF
d_gene: -; v_gene: TRBV27; abundance: -; j_gene: TRBJ2-6; CDR3nt: TGTGCCAGCAGTGCGAGAAAATTGGCGACTGGGGCCAACGTCCTGACTTTC; CDR3aa: CASSARKLATGANVLTF
d_gene: -; v_gene: TRBV5-1; abundance: many; j_gene: TRBJ2-7; CDR3nt: TGCGCCAGCAGCCTACAGACAGGAGAGACGGGAGAGCAGTACTTC; CDR3aa: CASSLQTGETGEQYF
d_gene: TRBD2; v_gene: TRBV9; abundance: many; j_gene: TRBJ2-3; CDR3nt: TGTGCCAGCCGTAGCGGGAGGGCCGACACAGATACGCAGTATTTT; CDR3aa: CASRSGRADTDTQYF
d_gene: TRBD1; v_gene: TRBV18; abundance: -; j_gene: TRBJ1-2; CDR3nt: TGTGCCAGCTCATCCTACAGGGGCAACTATGGCCACACCTTC; CDR3aa: CASSSYRGNYGHTF
d_gene: TRBD1; v_gene: TRBV11-2; abundance: -; j_gene: TRBJ1-4; CDR3nt: TGTGCCAGCAGCTTAGATCGTACAGGGGCAGGGGGTGAAAAACTGTTTTTT; CDR3aa: CASSLDRTGAGGEKLFF
d_gene: -; v_gene: TRBV2; abundance: many; j_gene: TRBJ2-7; CDR3nt: TGTGCCAGCAGTGAAGTCGGGGACGAGCAGTACTTC; CDR3aa: CASSEVGDEQYF
d_gene: TRBD2; v_gene: TRBV27; abundance: few; j_gene: TRBJ2-1; CDR3nt: TGTGCCAGCAGTTCCGGGACTAGCGGGAGGAGCTCCTACAATGAGCAGTTCTTC; CDR3aa: CASSSGTSGRSSYNEQFF
d_gene: TRBD1; v_gene: TRBV19; abundance: few; j_gene: TRBJ2-4; CDR3nt: TGTGCCAGTTCAAACAGGGGATCGAGAAACATTCAGTACTTC; CDR3aa: CASSNRGSRNIQYF
d_gene: -; v_gene: TRBV3-1; abundance: many; j_gene: TRBJ2-7; CDR3nt: TGTGCCAGCAGCCAAGCGGAGTGGGGATCCTACGAGCAGTACTTC; CDR3aa: CASSQAEWGSYEQYF
d_gene: -; v_gene: TRBV6-5; abundance: -; j_gene: TRBJ1-1; CDR3nt: TGTGCCAGCAGTTACTCGCGGGGGTACCCGAACACTGAAGCTTTCTTT; CDR3aa: CASSYSRGYPNTEAFF
d_gene: TRBD1; v_gene: TRBV28; abundance: many; j_gene: TRBJ2-7; CDR3nt: TGTGCCAGCGTGGGACAGGGGAAACGCTACGAGCAGTACTTC; CDR3aa: CASVGQGKRYEQYF
d_gene: -; v_gene: TRBV9; abundance: -; j_gene: TRBJ2-7; CDR3nt: TGTGCCAGCAGCGAGACAGCGTCTTTTTCCTACGAGCAGTACTTC; CDR3aa: CASSETASFSYEQYF
d_gene: TRBD1; v_gene: TRBV6-1; abundance: many; j_gene: TRBJ2-5; CDR3nt: TGTGCCAGCACTAGGGACAGGGGGTCCCAAGAGACCCAGTACTTC; CDR3aa: CASTRDRGSQETQYF
d_gene: TRBD2; v_gene: TRBV20-1; abundance: many; j_gene: TRBJ2-5; CDR3nt: TGCAGTGCTAGAGCCGGAAGACTAGCGGGAGAGGGGACCCAGTACTTC; CDR3aa: CSARAGRLAGEGTQYF
d_gene: -; v_gene: TRBV28; abundance: once; j_gene: TRBJ2-1; CDR3nt: TGTGCCAGCAGCGGCGGCGGTTACAATGAGCAGCTCTTC; CDR3aa: CASSGGGYNEQLF
d_gene: -; v_gene: TRBV2; abundance: many; j_gene: TRBJ1-6; CDR3nt: TGTGCCAGCATTCCCGGTAGGGGGTTTAGCTCCTATAATTCACCCCTCCACTTT; CDR3aa: CASIPGRGFSSYNSPLHF
d_gene: -; v_gene: TRBV10-3; abundance: many; j_gene: TRBJ2-1; CDR3nt: TGTGCCACTGCCCCGGTGGGTGACAATGAGCAGTTCTTC; CDR3aa: CATAPVGDNEQFF
d_gene: TRBD2; v_gene: TRBV7-9; abundance: -; j_gene: TRBJ2-1; CDR3nt: TGTGCCAGCAGCTCCCTTTTAGCGGGAGGGGGAAATGAGCAGTTCTTC; CDR3aa: CASSSLLAGGGNEQFF
d_gene: -; v_gene: TRBV6-4; abundance: many; j_gene: TRBJ2-1; CDR3nt: TGTGCCAGCAGTCCCAGCGCTACTCGCGGGGAGCAGTTCTTC; CDR3aa: CASSPSATRGEQFF
d_gene: -; v_gene: TRBV27; abundance: many; j_gene: TRBJ1-5; CDR3nt: TGTGCCAGCAGTTTGTTTCAGGACAGCAATCAGCCCCAGCATTTT; CDR3aa: CASSLFQDSNQPQHF
d_gene: TRBD2; v_gene: TRBV7-2; abundance: many; j_gene: TRBJ2-5; CDR3nt: TGTGCCAGCAGCTTAAGGTCTAGCGGGAGTATGAGGCAAGAGACCCAGTACTTC; CDR3aa: CASSLRSSGSMRQETQYF
d_gene: TRBD1; v_gene: TRBV5-1; abundance: many; j_gene: TRBJ2-5; CDR3nt: TGCGCCAGCAGCAGGGACAGGGGGGGCCAAGAGACCCAGTACTTC; CDR3aa: CASSRDRGGQETQYF
d_gene: -; v_gene: TRBV20-1; abundance: -; j_gene: TRBJ1-2; CDR3nt: TGCAGTGCGGATAACTCCGGGACATACTATGGCTACACCTTC; CDR3aa: CSADNSGTYYGYTF
d_gene: -; v_gene: TRBV28; abundance: many; j_gene: TRBJ1-2; CDR3nt: TGTGCCAGCAGTTTAAAGGGATATGGCTACACCTTC; CDR3aa: CASSLKGYGYTF
d_gene: TRBD1; v_gene: TRBV12-3/TRBV12-4; abundance: -; j_gene: TRBJ1-5; CDR3nt: TGTGCCAGCGGTTTAGAGGGGGCCGGCAATCAGCCCCAGCATTTT; CDR3aa: CASGLEGAGNQPQHF
d_gene: TRBD2; v_gene: TRBV20-1; abundance: many; j_gene: TRBJ2-2; CDR3nt: TGCAGTGCTAGAGATACGACTAGCGGGAGGCTCGACACCGGGGAGCTGTTTTTT; CDR3aa: CSARDTTSGRLDTGELFF
d_gene: TRBD2; v_gene: TRBV7-9; abundance: once; j_gene: TRBJ2-7; CDR3nt: TGTGCCAGCAGCGCTCCGGGACTAGCGGGGCACGAGCAGTACTTC; CDR3aa: CASSAPGLAGHEQYF
d_gene: -; v_gene: TRBV10-3; abundance: -; j_gene: TRBJ1-2; CDR3nt: TGTGCCATCAGCCCGACCCGGGGTGCTGGCTACACCTTC; CDR3aa: CAISPTRGAGYTF
d_gene: -; v_gene: TRBV6-5; abundance: -; j_gene: TRBJ1-3; CDR3nt: TGTGCCAGCAGTTATGCCAGCTCTGGAAACACCATATATTTT; CDR3aa: CASSYASSGNTIYF
d_gene: -; v_gene: TRBV19; abundance: few; j_gene: TRBJ2-1; CDR3nt: TGTGCCAGACCGATAAGGTGCGATGAGCAGTTCTTC; CDR3aa: CARPIRCDEQFF
d_gene: -; v_gene: TRBV20-1; abundance: many; j_gene: TRBJ1-4; CDR3nt: TGCAGTGCTAGAAAGGGGCGCTGGGAAAAACTGTTTTTT; CDR3aa: CSARKGRWEKLFF
d_gene: TRBD1; v_gene: TRBV5-1; abundance: many; j_gene: TRBJ2-7; CDR3nt: TGCGCCAGCAAACAAGGGACAGCCGAAGGTTACGAGCAGTACTTC; CDR3aa: CASKQGTAEGYEQYF
d_gene: TRBD2; v_gene: TRBV20-1; abundance: many; j_gene: TRBJ2-1; CDR3nt: TGCAGTGCTAGAGACAGCGGGAGGCCCTACAATGAGCAGTTCTTC; CDR3aa: CSARDSGRPYNEQFF
d_gene: -; v_gene: TRBV15; abundance: many; j_gene: TRBJ2-1; CDR3nt: TGTGCCACCAGCAGAAGGACCTCGGGAGTCGGCGCCTACAATGAGCAGTTCTTC; CDR3aa: CATSRRTSGVGAYNEQFF
d_gene: -; v_gene: TRBV5-1; abundance: many; j_gene: TRBJ2-2; CDR3nt: TGCGCCAGCAGCTTGTGGACATCGAACACCGGGGAGCTGTTTTTT; CDR3aa: CASSLWTSNTGELFF
d_gene: -; v_gene: TRBV6-4; abundance: many; j_gene: TRBJ2-7; CDR3nt: TGTGCCAGCAGTTACGGCGCAGACTACGAGCAGTACTTC; CDR3aa: CASSYGADYEQYF
d_gene: TRBD1; v_gene: TRBV19; abundance: many; j_gene: TRBJ2-3; CDR3nt: TGTGCCAGTAGGAGACAGGGGACGCGGTCTTTACCAGATACGCAGTATTTT; CDR3aa: CASRRQGTRSLPDTQYF
d_gene: TRBD2; v_gene: TRBV20-1; abundance: many; j_gene: TRBJ2-7; CDR3nt: TGCAGTGCCCCGGGGCGGGAGGACTACGAGCAGTACTTC; CDR3aa: CSAPGREDYEQYF
d_gene: -; v_gene: TRBV7-9; abundance: many; j_gene: TRBJ2-1; CDR3nt: TGTGCCAGCAGCGGGGGACTGTACAATGAGCAGTTCTTC; CDR3aa: CASSGGLYNEQFF
d_gene: -; v_gene: TRBV19; abundance: -; j_gene: TRBJ1-5; CDR3nt: TGTGCCAGTAGTATATCAGGACCTAGCAATCAGCCCCAGCATTTT; CDR3aa: CASSISGPSNQPQHF
d_gene: TRBD1; v_gene: TRBV27; abundance: many; j_gene: TRBJ1-6; CDR3nt: TGTGCCAGCAGGACAGGGGAATATAATTCACCCCTCCACTTT; CDR3aa: CASRTGEYNSPLHF
d_gene: -; v_gene: TRBV5-1; abundance: few; j_gene: TRBJ2-5; CDR3nt: TGCGCCAGCAGCTCAAACACCGGGACCCGGGCGGAGACCCAGTACTTC; CDR3aa: CASSSNTGTRAETQYF
d_gene: TRBD1; v_gene: TRBV2; abundance: many; j_gene: TRBJ2-7; CDR3nt: TGTGCCAGCAGTCAGGACAGGACCTACGAGCAGTACTTC; CDR3aa: CASSQDRTYEQYF
d_gene: -; v_gene: TRBV7-3; abundance: many; j_gene: TRBJ2-7; CDR3nt: TGTGCCAGCAGCTTAGGGAGTGGCGACGAGCAGTACTTC; CDR3aa: CASSLGSGDEQYF
d_gene: -; v_gene: TRBV5-4; abundance: many; j_gene: TRBJ2-7; CDR3nt: TGTGCCAGCAGCTTGGATCTTGGTTCTGGCGAGCAGTACTTC; CDR3aa: CASSLDLGSGEQYF
d_gene: TRBD1; v_gene: TRBV3-1; abundance: many; j_gene: TRBJ1-3; CDR3nt: TGTGCCAGCAGCGACCCGGGACAGGGGGCTGGAAACACCATATATTTT; CDR3aa: CASSDPGQGAGNTIYF
d_gene: -; v_gene: TRBV24-1; abundance: many; j_gene: TRBJ2-1; CDR3nt: TGTGCCACCAGTGGCCCCAGCGAGACGAGGTCCTACAATGAGCAGTTCTTC; CDR3aa: CATSGPSETRSYNEQFF
d_gene: -; v_gene: TRBV4-1; abundance: many; j_gene: TRBJ1-2; CDR3nt: TGCGCCAGCAGCCAGGCAGTGACAGGCGCGGGTAACTATGGCTACACCTTC; CDR3aa: CASSQAVTGAGNYGYTF
d_gene: -; v_gene: TRBV20-1; abundance: many; j_gene: TRBJ1-2; CDR3nt: TGCAGTGCCCAAACCCCAAGGGACTATGGCTACACCTTC; CDR3aa: CSAQTPRDYGYTF
d_gene: -; v_gene: TRBV6-1; abundance: many; j_gene: TRBJ2-7; CDR3nt: TGTGCCAGCGCCCCGGCACTTCTGCTAACCTACGAGCAGTACTTC; CDR3aa: CASAPALLLTYEQYF
d_gene: -; v_gene: TRBV28; abundance: few; j_gene: TRBJ2-7; CDR3nt: TGTGCCAGCAGTTTACGGGACGCAGACTACGAGCAGTACTTC; CDR3aa: CASSLRDADYEQYF
d_gene: -; v_gene: TRBV29-1; abundance: many; j_gene: TRBJ2-1; CDR3nt: TGCAGCGCCAAAAGGGCCTCCTACAATGAGCAGTTCTTC; CDR3aa: CSAKRASYNEQFF
d_gene: -; v_gene: TRBV5-8; abundance: many; j_gene: TRBJ2-5; CDR3nt: TGTGCCAGCAGCTTGATTACAGACCAAGAGACCCAGTACTTC; CDR3aa: CASSLITDQETQYF